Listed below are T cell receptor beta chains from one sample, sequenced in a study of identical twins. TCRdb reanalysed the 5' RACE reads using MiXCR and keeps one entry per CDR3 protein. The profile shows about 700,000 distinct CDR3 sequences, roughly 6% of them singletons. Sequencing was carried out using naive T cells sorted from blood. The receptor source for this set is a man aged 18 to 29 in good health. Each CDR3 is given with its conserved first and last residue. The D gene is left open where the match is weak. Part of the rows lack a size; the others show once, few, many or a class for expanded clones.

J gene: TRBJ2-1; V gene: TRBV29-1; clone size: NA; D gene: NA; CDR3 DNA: TGCAGCGTTGAATTTCGCCGGAGCTCCTACAATGAGCAGTTCTTC; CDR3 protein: CSVEFRRSSYNEQFF
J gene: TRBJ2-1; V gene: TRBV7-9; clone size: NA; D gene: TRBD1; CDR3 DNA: TGTGCCAGCAGCTTGGGGGGACAGGTGTACACTGAGCAGTTCTTC; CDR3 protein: CASSLGGQVYTEQFF
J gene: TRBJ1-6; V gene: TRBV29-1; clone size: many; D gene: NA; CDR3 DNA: TGCAGCGCCAAGTCCGGGGACAATAATTCACCCCTCCACTTT; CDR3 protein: CSAKSGDNNSPLHF
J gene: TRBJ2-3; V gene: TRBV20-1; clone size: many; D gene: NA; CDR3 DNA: TGCAGTGCTAGATTGGTGACCGATACGCAGTATTTT; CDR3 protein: CSARLVTDTQYF
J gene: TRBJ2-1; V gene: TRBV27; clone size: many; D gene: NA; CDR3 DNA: TGTGCCAGCAGTGTGAGGTTCGGGAACAATGAGCAGTTCTTC; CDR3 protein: CASSVRFGNNEQFF
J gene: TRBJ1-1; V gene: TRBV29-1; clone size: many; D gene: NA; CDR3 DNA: TGCAGCGTTGTTAGGGACACTGAAGCTTTCTTT; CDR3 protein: CSVVRDTEAFF
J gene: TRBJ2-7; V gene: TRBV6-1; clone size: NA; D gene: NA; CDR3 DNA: TGTGCCAGCAGGCCAGCGAGTTCCTACGAGCAGTACTTC; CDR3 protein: CASRPASSYEQYF
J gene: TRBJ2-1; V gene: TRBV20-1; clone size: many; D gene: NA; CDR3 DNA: TGCAGTGCTATGTCTAGGGGACGCCCTTCCGCTGAGCAGTTCTTC; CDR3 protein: CSAMSRGRPSAEQFF
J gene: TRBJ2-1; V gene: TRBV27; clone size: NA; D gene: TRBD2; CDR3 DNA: TGTGCCAGCAGTTTAGTTCTAGCGGCAGGATATGAGCAGTTCTTC; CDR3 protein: CASSLVLAAGYEQFF
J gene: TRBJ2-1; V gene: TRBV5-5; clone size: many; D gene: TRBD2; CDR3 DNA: TGTGCCAGCAGCTTGGACCCCGGGACTAGCAATGAGCAGTTCTTC; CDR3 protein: CASSLDPGTSNEQFF
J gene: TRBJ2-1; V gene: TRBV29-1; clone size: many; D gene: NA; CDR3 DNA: TGCAGCGCAGGTGTGGCGGAAAAGGTGAATGAGCAGTTCTTC; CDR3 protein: CSAGVAEKVNEQFF
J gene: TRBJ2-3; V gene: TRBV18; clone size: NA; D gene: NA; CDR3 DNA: TGTGCCAGCTCAATTTGGAGCACAGATACGCAGTATTTT; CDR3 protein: CASSIWSTDTQYF
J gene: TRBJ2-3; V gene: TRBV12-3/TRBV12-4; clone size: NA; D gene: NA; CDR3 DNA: TGTGCCAGCAGCCAGTTCAGGGCAGATACGCAGTATTTT; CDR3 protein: CASSQFRADTQYF
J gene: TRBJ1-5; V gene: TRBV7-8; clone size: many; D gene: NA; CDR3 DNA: TGTGCCAGCAGCTTGGGACCAGGGAGGGGTCAGCCCCAGCATTTT; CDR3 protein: CASSLGPGRGQPQHF
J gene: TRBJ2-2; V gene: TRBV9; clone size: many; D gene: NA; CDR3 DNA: TGTGCCAGCAGGGCTGGGGAGTTAGGGGAGCTGTTTTTT; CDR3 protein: CASRAGELGELFF
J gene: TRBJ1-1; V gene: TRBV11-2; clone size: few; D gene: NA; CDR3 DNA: TGTGCCAGCACCCAGGACCGGAACACTGAAGCTTTCTTT; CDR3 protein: CASTQDRNTEAFF
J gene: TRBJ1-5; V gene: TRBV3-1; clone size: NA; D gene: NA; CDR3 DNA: TGTGCCAGCAGCCATAGTGTACCACACAATCAGCCCCAGCATTTT; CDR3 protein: CASSHSVPHNQPQHF
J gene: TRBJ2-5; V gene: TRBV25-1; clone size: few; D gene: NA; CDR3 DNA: TGTGCCAGCAGTGAATGGGCAGGGCAAGAGACCCAGTACTTC; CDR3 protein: CASSEWAGQETQYF
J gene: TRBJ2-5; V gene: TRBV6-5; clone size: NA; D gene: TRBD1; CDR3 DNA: TGTGCCAGCAGTTCCGGACAGGGTAGTACGGAGACCCAGTACTTC; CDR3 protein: CASSSGQGSTETQYF
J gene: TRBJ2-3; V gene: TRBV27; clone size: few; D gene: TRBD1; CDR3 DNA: TGTGCCAGCAAAGAGACAGGGGCAGATACGCAGTATTTT; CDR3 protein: CASKETGADTQYF
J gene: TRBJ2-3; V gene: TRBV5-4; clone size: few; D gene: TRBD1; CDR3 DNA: TGTGCCAGCAGCCCGGATCCGGGACAGGGTCAAGATACGCAGTATTTT; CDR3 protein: CASSPDPGQGQDTQYF
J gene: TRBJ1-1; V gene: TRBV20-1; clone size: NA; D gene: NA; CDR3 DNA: TGCAGTGCTATAAGGGGCGGGAGCATGAACACTGAAGCTTTCTTT; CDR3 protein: CSAIRGGSMNTEAFF
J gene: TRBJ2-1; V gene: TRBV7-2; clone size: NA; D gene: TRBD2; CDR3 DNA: TGTGCCAGCAGCTTAGCGCTAGCGGGAGATGGCTATGAGCAGTTCTTC; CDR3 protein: CASSLALAGDGYEQFF
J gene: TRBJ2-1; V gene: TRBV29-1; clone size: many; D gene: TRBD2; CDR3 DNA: TGCAGCGCACTGACTAGCGGAAACAATGAGCAGTTCTTC; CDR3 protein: CSALTSGNNEQFF
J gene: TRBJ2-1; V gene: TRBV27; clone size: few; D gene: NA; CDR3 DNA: TGTGCCAGCTCTCCGGAGAGCCAACGAGACAATGAGCAGTTCTTC; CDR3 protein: CASSPESQRDNEQFF
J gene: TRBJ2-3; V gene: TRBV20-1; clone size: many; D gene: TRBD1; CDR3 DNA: TGCAGTCTCATCTGGGACAGGGGGACAGATACGCAGTATTTT; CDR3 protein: CSLIWDRGTDTQYF
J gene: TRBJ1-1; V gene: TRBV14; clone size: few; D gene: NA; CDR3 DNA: TGTGCCAGCAGCCAGATTACAGGGCCGATCGCTTTCTTT; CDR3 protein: CASSQITGPIAFF
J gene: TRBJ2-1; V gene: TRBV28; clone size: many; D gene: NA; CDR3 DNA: TGTGCCAGCAAAAAACTAGGATACAATGAGCAGTTCTTC; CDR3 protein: CASKKLGYNEQFF
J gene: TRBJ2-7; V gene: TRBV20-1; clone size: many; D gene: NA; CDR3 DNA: TGCAGTGCCAGCGTGGGGGTTAGGGCCTACGAGCAGTACTTC; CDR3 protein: CSASVGVRAYEQYF
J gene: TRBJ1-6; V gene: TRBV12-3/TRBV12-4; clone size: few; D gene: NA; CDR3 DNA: TGTGCCAGCAGTTTACCTGGCAGGATCGATTCACCCCTCCACTTT; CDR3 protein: CASSLPGRIDSPLHF
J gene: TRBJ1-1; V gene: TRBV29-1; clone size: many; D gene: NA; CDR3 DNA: TGCGCGGTCACCGGGACGGGCACTGAAGCTTTCTTT; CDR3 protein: CAVTGTGTEAFF
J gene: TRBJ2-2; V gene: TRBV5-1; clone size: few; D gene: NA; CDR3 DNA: TGCGCCAGCAGGCCCGCGGGCGGGGAGCTGTTTTTT; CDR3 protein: CASRPAGGELFF
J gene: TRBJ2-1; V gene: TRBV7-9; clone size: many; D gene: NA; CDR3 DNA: TGTGCCAGCAGCTTTTTGGGGGCGAATGAGCAGTTCTTC; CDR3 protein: CASSFLGANEQFF
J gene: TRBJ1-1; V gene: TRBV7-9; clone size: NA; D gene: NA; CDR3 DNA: TGTGCCAGCAGCCAACTGGTAGACACTGAAGCTTTCTTT; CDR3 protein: CASSQLVDTEAFF
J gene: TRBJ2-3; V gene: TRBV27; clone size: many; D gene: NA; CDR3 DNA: TGTGCCAGCGTAGGAGGGTCAGATACGCAGTATTTT; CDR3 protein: CASVGGSDTQYF
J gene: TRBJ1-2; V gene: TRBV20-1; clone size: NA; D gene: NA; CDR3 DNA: TGCAGTGCGGGGCCTCCGACTAACTATGGCTACACCTTC; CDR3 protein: CSAGPPTNYGYTF
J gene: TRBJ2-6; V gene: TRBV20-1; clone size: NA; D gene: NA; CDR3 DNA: TGCAGTGTAAACCACAGGGCCGGGGCCAACGTCCTGACTTTC; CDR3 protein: CSVNHRAGANVLTF
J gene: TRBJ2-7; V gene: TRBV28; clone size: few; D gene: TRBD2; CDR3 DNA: TGTGCCAGCAGCTGGGGAATAGGGGCGCCTAGCGGAACCTCCTACGAGCAGTACTTC; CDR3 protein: CASSWGIGAPSGTSYEQYF
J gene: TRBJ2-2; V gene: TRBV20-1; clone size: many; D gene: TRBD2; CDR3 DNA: TGCAGTGGTCTAGCGGGGCCCGGGGAGCTGTTTTTT; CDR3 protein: CSGLAGPGELFF
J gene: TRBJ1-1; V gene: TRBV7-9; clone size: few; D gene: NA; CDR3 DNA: TGTGCCAGCAGCTCGCCGACCACTGAAGCTTTCTTT; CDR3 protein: CASSSPTTEAFF
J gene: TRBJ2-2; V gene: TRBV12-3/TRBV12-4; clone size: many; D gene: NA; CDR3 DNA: TGTGCCAGCGAGCACCTGGCCGGGGAGCTGTTTTTT; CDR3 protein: CASEHLAGELFF
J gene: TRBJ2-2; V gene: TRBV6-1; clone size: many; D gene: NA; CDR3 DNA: TGTGCCAGCAGCCCCACAGGGATCTCGGCCGGGGAGCTGTTTTTT; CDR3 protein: CASSPTGISAGELFF
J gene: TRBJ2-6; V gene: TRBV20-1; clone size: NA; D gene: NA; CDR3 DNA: TGCAGTGCTAGAGATCTCAGGGGTTCAAACTCTGGGGCCAACGTCCTGACTTTC; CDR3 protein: CSARDLRGSNSGANVLTF
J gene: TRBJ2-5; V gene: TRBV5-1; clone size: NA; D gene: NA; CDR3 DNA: TGCGCCAGCAGCTCGGACTACTTAGCGGCCCAGTACTTC; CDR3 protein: CASSSDYLAAQYF
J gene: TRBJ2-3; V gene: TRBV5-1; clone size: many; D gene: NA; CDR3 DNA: TGCGCCAGCAGCCCGGGGACGGACAGCACAGATACGCAGTATTTT; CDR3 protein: CASSPGTDSTDTQYF
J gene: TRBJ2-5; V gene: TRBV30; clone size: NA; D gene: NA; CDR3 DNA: TGTGCCTGGACGGCAGGACAAGAGACCCAGTACTTC; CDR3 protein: CAWTAGQETQYF
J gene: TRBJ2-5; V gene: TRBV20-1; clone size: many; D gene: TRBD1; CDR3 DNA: TGCAGTGCTAGGGGACAGGGTAAAGAGACCCAGTACTTC; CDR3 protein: CSARGQGKETQYF
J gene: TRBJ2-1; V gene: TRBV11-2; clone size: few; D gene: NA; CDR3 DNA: TGTGCCAGCAGCTTCCCCCCAGACAATGAGCAGTTCTTC; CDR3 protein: CASSFPPDNEQFF